This T cell receptor (beta chain) was observed in a study of immune reconstitution after stem cell transplant in scleroderma. This clonotype showed up many times. One junction end disagrees with the germline gene, perhaps due to a read error. Germline values: CDR1 DFQATT, CDR2 SNEGSKA (reference sequence). The CDR3 has 13 amino acids. A single record per CDR3 protein comes from TCRdb applying MiXCR to the RT-PCR reads. This sample yields fewer than 2,000 distinct CDR3 sequences, of which approximately 8% are seen a single time; around 14% belongs to the top ten. The chain employs TRBV20-1 and TRBJ2-7; possible D gene TRBD2, 5 bases. This sample was gathered before or after autologous hematopoietic stem cell transplantation (not recorded which). The origin of this receptor is a female donor with systemic sclerosis. CDR3: CSARDPSRDSALF. The CDR3, as DNA: TGCAGTGCTAGGGATCCGTCGAGGGATAGCGCGCTCTTC.